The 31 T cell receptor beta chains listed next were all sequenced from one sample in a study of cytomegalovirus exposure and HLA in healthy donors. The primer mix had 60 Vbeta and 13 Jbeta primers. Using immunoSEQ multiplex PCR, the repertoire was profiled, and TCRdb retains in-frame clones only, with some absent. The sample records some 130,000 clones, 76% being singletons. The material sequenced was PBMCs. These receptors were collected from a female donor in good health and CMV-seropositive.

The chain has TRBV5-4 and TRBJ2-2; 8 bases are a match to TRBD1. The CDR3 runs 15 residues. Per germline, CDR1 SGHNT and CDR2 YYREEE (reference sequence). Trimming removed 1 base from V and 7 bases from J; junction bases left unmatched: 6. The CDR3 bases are TGTGCCAGCAGCTTGCAGACAGGGGCGGGCGGGGAGCTGTTTTTT. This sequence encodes CASSLQTGAGGELFF.

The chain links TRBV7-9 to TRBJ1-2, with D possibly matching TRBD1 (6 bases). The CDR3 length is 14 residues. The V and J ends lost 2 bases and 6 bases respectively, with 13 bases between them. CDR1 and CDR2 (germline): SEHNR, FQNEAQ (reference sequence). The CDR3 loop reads CASSLFGGHHGYTF. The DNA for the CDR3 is TGTGCCAGCAGCTTATTTGGGGGACATCATGGCTACACCTTC.

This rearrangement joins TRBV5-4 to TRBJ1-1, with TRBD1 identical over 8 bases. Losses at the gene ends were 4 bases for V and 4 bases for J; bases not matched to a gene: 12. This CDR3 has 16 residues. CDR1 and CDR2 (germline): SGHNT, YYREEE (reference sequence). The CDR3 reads CASSPGGWEVTTEAFF. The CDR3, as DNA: TGTGCCAGCAGCCCAGGGGGCTGGGAGGTGACCACTGAAGCTTTCTTT.

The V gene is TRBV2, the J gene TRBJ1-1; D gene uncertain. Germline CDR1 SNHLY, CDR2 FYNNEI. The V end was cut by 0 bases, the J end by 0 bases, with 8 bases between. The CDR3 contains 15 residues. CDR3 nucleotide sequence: TGTGCCAGCAGTGAAGCGCGCACCTTGAACACTGAAGCTTTCTTT. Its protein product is CASSEARTLNTEAFF.

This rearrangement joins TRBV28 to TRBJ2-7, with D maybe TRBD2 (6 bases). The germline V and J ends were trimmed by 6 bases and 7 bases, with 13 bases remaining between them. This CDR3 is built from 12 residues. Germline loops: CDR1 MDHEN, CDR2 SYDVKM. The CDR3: CASRPWAGEQYF. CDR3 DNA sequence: TGTGCCAGCAGGCCCTGGGCGGGGGAGCAGTACTTC.

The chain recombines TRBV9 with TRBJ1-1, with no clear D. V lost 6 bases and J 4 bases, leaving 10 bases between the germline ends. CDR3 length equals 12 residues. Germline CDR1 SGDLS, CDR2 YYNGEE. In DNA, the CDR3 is TGTGCCAGCACCGGTGATTCCACTGAAGCTTTCTTT. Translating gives CASTGDSTEAFF. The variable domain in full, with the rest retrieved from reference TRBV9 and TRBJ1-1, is DSGVTQTPKHLITATGQRVTLRCSPRSGDLSVYWYQQSLDQGLQFLIQYYNGEERAKGNILERFSAQQFPDLHSELNLSSLELGDSALYFCASTGDSTEAFFGQGTRLTVV.

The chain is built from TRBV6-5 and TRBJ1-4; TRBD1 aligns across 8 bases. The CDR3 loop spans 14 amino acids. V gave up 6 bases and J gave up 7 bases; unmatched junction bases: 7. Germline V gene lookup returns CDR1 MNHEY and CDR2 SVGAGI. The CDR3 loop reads CASSRGQGFEKLFF. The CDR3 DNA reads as TGTGCCAGCAGCCGCGGACAGGGTTTTGAAAAACTGTTTTTT.

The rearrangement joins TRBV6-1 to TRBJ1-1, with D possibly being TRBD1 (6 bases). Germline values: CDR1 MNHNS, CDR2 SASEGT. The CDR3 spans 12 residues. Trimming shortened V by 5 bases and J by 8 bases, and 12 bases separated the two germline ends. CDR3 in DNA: TGTGCCAGCAGTCAGGGGAAGACCGAAGCTTTCTTT. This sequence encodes CASSQGKTEAFF.

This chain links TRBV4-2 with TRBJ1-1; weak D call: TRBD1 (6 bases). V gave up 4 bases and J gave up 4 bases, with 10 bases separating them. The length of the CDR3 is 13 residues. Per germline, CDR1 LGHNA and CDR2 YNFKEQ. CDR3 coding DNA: TGTGCCAGCAGCCCAGGGGATGCCACTGAAGCTTTCTTT. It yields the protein CASSPGDATEAFF.

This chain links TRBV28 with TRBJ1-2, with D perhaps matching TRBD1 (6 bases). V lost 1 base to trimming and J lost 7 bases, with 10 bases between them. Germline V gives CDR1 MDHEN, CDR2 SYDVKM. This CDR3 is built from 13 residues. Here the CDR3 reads CASSLSGTTGYTF. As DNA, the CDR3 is TGTGCCAGCAGTTTATCGGGGACAACTGGCTACACCTTC.

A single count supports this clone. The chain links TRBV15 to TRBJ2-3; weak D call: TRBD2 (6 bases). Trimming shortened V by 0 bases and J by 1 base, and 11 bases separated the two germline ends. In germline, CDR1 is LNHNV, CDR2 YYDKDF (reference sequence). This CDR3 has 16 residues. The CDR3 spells CATSRDSREGTDTQYF. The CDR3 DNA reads TGTGCCACCAGCAGAGATAGCAGGGAGGGCACAGATACGCAGTATTTT.

In DNA, the CDR3 is TGTGCCAGTAGTATGCGGGGTCGGAATGAAAAACTGTTTTTT. Translation: CASSMRGRNEKLFF. The chain has TRBV19 and TRBJ1-4, with D hard to call. The length of the CDR3 is 14 residues. Germline CDR1 LNHDA, CDR2 SQIVND (reference sequence). The V and J ends lost 3 bases and 5 bases respectively, with 10 bases between them.

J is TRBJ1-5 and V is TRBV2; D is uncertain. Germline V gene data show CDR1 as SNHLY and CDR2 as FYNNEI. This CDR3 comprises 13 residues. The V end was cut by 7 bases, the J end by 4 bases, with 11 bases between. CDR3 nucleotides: TGTGCCAGCACCGTTAGTCGGAATCAGCCCCAGCATTTT. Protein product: CASTVSRNQPQHF.

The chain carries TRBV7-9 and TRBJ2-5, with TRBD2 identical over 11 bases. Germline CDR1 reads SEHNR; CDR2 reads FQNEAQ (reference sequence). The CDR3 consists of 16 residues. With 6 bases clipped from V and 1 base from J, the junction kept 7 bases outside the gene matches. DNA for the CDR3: TGTGCCAGCAGGGGAACTAGCGGGAGCCCCCAAGAGACCCAGTACTTC. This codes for CASRGTSGSPQETQYF. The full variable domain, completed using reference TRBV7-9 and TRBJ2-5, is DTGVSQNPRHKITKRGQNVTFRCDPISEHNRLYWYRQTLGQGPEFLTYFQNEAQLEKSRLLSDRFSAERPKGSFSTLEIQRTEQGDSAMYLCASRGTSGSPQETQYFGPGTRLLVL.

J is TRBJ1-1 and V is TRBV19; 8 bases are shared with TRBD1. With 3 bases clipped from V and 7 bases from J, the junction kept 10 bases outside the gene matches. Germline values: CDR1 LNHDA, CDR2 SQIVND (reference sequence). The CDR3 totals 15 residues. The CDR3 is CASSISRGQGGEAFF. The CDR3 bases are TGTGCCAGTAGTATTTCCAGGGGGCAGGGGGGTGAAGCTTTCTTT.

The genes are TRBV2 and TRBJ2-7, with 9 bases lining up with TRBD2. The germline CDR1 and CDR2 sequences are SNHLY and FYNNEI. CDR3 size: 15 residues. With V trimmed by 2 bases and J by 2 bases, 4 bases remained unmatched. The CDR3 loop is CASSETREGPYEQYF. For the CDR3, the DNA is TGTGCCAGCAGTGAAACGCGGGAGGGCCCCTACGAGCAGTACTTC.

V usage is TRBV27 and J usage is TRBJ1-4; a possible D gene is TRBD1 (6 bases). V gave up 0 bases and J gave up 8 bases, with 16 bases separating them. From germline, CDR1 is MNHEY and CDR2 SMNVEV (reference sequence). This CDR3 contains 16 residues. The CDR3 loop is CASSLSPHEGGEKLFF. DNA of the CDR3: TGTGCCAGCAGTTTATCCCCCCATGAGGGGGGGGAAAAACTGTTTTTT.

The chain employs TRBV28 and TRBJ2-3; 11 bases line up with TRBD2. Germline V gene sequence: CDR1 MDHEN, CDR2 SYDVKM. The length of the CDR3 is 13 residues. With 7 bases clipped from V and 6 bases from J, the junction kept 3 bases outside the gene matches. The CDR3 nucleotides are TGTGCCAGCATATTAGCGGGGGGGGATACGCAGTATTTT. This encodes CASILAGGDTQYF. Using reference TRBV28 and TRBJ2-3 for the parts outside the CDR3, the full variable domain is DVKVTQSSRYLVKRTGEKVFLECVQDMDHENMFWYRQDPGLGLRLIYFSYDVKMKEKGDIPEGYSVSREKKERFSLILESASTNQTSMYLCASILAGGDTQYFGPGTRLTVL.

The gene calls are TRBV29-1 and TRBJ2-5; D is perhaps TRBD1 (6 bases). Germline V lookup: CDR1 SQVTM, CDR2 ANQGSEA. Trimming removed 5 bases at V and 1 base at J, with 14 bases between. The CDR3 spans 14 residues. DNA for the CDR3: TGCAGCGTTTCCTATACAGGGATCCAAGAGACCCAGTACTTC. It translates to CSVSYTGIQETQYF.

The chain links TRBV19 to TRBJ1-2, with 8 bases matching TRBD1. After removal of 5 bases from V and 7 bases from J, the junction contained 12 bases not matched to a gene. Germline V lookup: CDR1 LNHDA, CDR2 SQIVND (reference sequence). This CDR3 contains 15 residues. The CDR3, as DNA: TGTGCCAGTAGTTCCAACCAGGGGGCCAGTAGTGGCTACACCTTC. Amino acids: CASSSNQGASSGYTF.

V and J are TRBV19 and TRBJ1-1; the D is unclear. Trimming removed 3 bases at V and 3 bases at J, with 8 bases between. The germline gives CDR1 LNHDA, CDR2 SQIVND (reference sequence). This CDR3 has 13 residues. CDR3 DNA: TGTGCCAGTAGTATGGGCCAGCACACTGAAGCTTTCTTT. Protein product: CASSMGQHTEAFF.

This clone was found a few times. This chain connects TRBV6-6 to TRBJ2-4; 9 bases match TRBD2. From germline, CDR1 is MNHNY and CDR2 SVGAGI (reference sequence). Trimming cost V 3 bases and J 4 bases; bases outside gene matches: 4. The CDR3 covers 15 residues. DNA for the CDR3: TGTGCCAGCAGTTATAATAGCGGGGGTAAAAACATTCAGTACTTC. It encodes CASSYNSGGKNIQYF.

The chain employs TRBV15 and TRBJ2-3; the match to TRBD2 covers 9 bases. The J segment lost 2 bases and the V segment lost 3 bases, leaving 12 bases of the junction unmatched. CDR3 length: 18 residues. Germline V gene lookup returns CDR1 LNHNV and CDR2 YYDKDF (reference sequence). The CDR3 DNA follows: TGTGCCACCAGCAGGAAATTCAATCTAGCGGGAATCACAGATACGCAGTATTTT. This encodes CATSRKFNLAGITDTQYF.

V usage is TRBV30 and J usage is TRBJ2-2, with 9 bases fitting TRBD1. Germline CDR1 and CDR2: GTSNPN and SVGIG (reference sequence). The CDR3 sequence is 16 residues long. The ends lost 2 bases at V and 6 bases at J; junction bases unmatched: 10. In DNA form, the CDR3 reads TGTGCCTGGAGTCCCCGGGACAGGGTTAGTTCCGGGGAGCTGTTTTTT. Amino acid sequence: CAWSPRDRVSSGELFF.

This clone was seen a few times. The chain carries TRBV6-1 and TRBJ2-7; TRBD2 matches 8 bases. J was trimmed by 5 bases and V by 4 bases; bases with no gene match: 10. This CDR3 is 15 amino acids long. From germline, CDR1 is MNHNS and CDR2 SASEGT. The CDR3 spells CASSGLRSGSNEQYF. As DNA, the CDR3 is TGTGCCAGCAGTGGTCTAAGGAGCGGGAGTAACGAGCAGTACTTC.

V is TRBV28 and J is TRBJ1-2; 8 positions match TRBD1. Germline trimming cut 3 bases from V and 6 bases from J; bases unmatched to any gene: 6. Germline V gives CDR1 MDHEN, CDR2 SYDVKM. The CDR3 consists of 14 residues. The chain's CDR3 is CASSFLDRVDGYTF. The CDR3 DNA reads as TGTGCCAGCAGTTTTCTGGACAGGGTCGATGGCTACACCTTC.

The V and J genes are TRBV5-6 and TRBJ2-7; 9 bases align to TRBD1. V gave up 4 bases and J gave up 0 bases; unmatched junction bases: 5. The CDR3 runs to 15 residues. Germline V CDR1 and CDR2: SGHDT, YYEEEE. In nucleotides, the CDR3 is TGTGCCAGCAGCCTTAGGGACAGGGTCTCCTACGAGCAGTACTTC. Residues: CASSLRDRVSYEQYF.

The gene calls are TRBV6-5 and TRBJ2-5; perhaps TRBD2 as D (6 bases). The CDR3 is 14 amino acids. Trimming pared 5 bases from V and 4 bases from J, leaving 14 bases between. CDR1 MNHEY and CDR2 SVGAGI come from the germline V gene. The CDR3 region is CASSLGRTGETQYF. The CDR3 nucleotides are TGTGCCAGCAGTCTCGGGAGAACGGGAGAGACCCAGTACTTC.

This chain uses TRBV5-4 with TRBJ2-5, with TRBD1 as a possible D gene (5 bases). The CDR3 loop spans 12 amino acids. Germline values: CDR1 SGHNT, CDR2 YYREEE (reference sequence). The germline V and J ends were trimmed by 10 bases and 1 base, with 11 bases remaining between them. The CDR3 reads CAGSTAQETQYF. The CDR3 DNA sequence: TGTGCCGGGTCGACAGCCCAAGAGACCCAGTACTTC.

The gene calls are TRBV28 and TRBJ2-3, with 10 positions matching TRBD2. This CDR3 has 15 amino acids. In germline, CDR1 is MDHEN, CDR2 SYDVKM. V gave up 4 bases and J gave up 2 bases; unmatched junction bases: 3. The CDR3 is CASSSAGGLTDTQYF. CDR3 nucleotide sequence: TGTGCCAGCAGTTCAGCGGGGGGGCTCACAGATACGCAGTATTTT.

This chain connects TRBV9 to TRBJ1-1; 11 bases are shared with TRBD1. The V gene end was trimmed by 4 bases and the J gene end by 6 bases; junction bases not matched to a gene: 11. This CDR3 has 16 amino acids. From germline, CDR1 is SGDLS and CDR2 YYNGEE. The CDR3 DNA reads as TGTGCCAGCAGCCTTCGGACAGGGGGCGGGTTGGCTGAAGCTTTCTTT. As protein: CASSLRTGGGLAEAFF.